These 13 T cell receptor beta chains came from one sample sequenced in a study of blood T cell repertoires in COVID-19. The method was immunoSEQ multiplex PCR; TCRdb's version includes in-frame clones alone and lacks a portion of them. The sample includes more than 200,000 clones, approximately 80% of them seen just once. Sequencing was performed on PBMCs or T cells enriched from blood (not recorded which). Receptor source: a woman in her thirties or forties with acute COVID-19.

This chain links TRBV7-3 with TRBJ2-1; 12 bases agree with TRBD2. The CDR3 has 16 amino acids. The ends lost 3 bases at V and 6 bases at J; junction bases unmatched: 6. CDR1 is SGHTA and CDR2 is FQGTGA in the germline V gene. The CDR3 DNA is TGTGCCAGCAGCTTCCGACTAGCGGGAGACTCCAATGAGCAGTTCTTC. As protein: CASSFRLAGDSNEQFF.

V and J are TRBV29-1 and TRBJ2-7; TRBD1 matches 8 bases. J lost 1 base, V lost 0 bases, and 5 bases had no gene match. CDR1 and CDR2 (germline): SQVTM, ANQGSEA. The CDR3 length is 15 residues. In nucleotides, the CDR3 is TGCAGCGTTGAAGACCCGGACAGGGCGTCCTACGAGCAGTACTTC. Its translation is CSVEDPDRASYEQYF.

CDR3 sequence reads: CASNWRVGNEQFF. In DNA, the CDR3 is TGTGCCAGTAACTGGCGGGTAGGGAATGAGCAGTTCTTC. This chain connects TRBV19 to TRBJ2-1, with D possibly being TRBD2 (5 bases). The CDR3 sequence is 13 residues long. From germline, CDR1 is LNHDA and CDR2 SQIVND (reference sequence). V was trimmed by 7 bases and J by 7 bases, leaving 14 bases between them.

This rearrangement joins TRBV28 to TRBJ1-2; 9 positions match TRBD1. Germline values: CDR1 MDHEN, CDR2 SYDVKM. J was trimmed by 5 bases and V by 8 bases; bases with no gene match: 9. The CDR3 contains 14 residues. DNA for the CDR3: TGTGCCAGCCGTCCCGGGACAGGGAATTATGGCTACACCTTC. Translation gives CASRPGTGNYGYTF.

The rearrangement links TRBV2 to TRBJ1-4; 8 positions match TRBD1. The V gene end was trimmed by 6 bases and the J gene end by 4 bases; junction bases not matched to a gene: 7. Germline values: CDR1 SNHLY, CDR2 FYNNEI. The CDR3 spans 15 residues. CDR3 amino acids: CASSVLGQVNEKLFF. As DNA, the CDR3 is TGTGCCAGCAGCGTCCTGGGACAGGTTAATGAAAAACTGTTTTTT.

J is TRBJ1-2 and V is TRBV19; the D gene is possibly TRBD1 (6 bases). From germline, CDR1 is LNHDA and CDR2 SQIVND (reference sequence). The CDR3 spans 14 residues. Trimming pared 10 bases from V and 6 bases from J, leaving 21 bases between. The CDR3 DNA is TGTGCCACCCAAGGTCGGGGGGCTGGGGATGGCTACACCTTC. Its protein is CATQGRGAGDGYTF.

V and J are TRBV7-2 and TRBJ1-1, with D perhaps matching TRBD1 (6 bases). V was pared by 1 base and J by 3 bases, with 18 bases between. Germline-derived CDR1 and CDR2 are SGHTA and FQGNSA. This CDR3 is 17 amino acids long. Here the CDR3 DNA reads TGTGCCAGCAGCTTAGAAGCCCCGGGACATGGGTACACTGAAGCTTTCTTT. As protein: CASSLEAPGHGYTEAFF.

The rearrangement joins TRBV7-8 to TRBJ2-7, with 10 bases identical to TRBD1. This CDR3 is 17 amino acids long. The junction had 9 bases not matched to a gene; V was cut back by 0 bases and J by 4 bases. CDR1 SGHVS and CDR2 FQNEAQ come from the germline V gene. DNA of the CDR3: TGTGCCAGCAGCTTAGCGACAGGGGGCAGGATGGTGTACGAGCAGTACTTC. Amino acids: CASSLATGGRMVYEQYF.

This clone was observed a handful of times. The chain links TRBV11-2 to TRBJ2-2; possibly TRBD2 for D (5 bases). CDR3 length: 15 residues. The germline V gene encodes CDR1 SGHAT and CDR2 FQNNGV. The ends were cut back, 1 base at V and 3 bases at J, with 9 bases in the middle. The CDR3, as DNA: TGTGCCAGCAGCTTAGGTACGGGGTACACCGGGGAGCTGTTTTTT. Protein: CASSLGTGYTGELFF.

V usage is TRBV16 and J usage is TRBJ1-2; 8 bases line up with TRBD1. V was clipped by 1 base and J by 6 bases; unmatched bases: 1. The germline V gene has CDR1 KGHSY and CDR2 FQNENV. This CDR3 has 13 residues. The CDR3 DNA follows: TGTGCCAGCAGCCAATGGACAGGGAATGGCTACACCTTC. It encodes CASSQWTGNGYTF.

The V gene is TRBV5-4, the J gene TRBJ2-5; D possibly corresponds to TRBD1 (5 bases). V was cut by 6 bases and J by 2 bases, with 11 bases left in between. Germline-derived CDR1 and CDR2 are SGHNT and YYREEE (reference sequence). The CDR3 spans 13 residues. The DNA of the CDR3 is TGTGCCAGCACCGTTGACAGACAAGAGACCCAGTACTTC. Its translation: CASTVDRQETQYF.

This chain joins TRBV24-1 and TRBJ2-1; 8 positions agree with TRBD2. Germline CDR1 is KGHDR and CDR2 is SFDVKD. The CDR3 contains 17 residues. J lost 0 bases, V lost 5 bases, and 8 bases had no gene match. CDR3: CATSAMGSGSSYNEQFF. The DNA of the CDR3 is TGTGCCACCAGTGCCATGGGGAGCGGGAGCTCCTACAATGAGCAGTTCTTC.

The CDR3 nucleotides are TGTGCCAGCAGTGAAGCGGGGGGGCGAATGGCTGAAGCTTTCTTT. Its translation is CASSEAGGRMAEAFF. The V call is TRBV2, the J call TRBJ1-1; tentatively, D is TRBD1 (6 bases). CDR1 and CDR2 (germline): SNHLY, FYNNEI. Trimming took 0 bases from V and 6 from J, leaving 14 bases between them. This CDR3 spans 15 amino acids.